This entry describes one TCR beta chain. Its antigen is not yet known. No qualities accompany the bases; no much larger clone lies one base away. These data come from a study of cytotoxic CD8 clonotypes in ibrutinib-treated CLL (dated by TCRdb to about 2021). Study-level background: The cohort included around 15 treatment-naive and ten to eleven relapsed/refractory patients; some 18 were IGHV unmutated. Cryopreserved peripheral blood mononuclear cells were obtained before treatment, at response, and at either sustained remission or disease progression. Of the 90 or so participants in the trial, approximately 25 had longitudinal samples available. On average, each sample had roughly 260,000 productive templates and more than 75,000 productive rearrangements. Response samples were taken after a median of roughly a year on treatment, ranging from about 6 to 36 months. All remission and progressive disease samples were collected while patients were still receiving ibrutinib. Responses were partial in roughly 24 patients and complete in 2; after median around 68 months follow-up, about 14 stayed in remission and some twelve progressed.

Study-wide conclusions, independent of this receptor: Lymph node repertoires were not examined, and the timing of sampling was not matched between patients in sustained remission and those whose disease progressed. Baseline clonality was found to be higher than that of age-matched healthy donors and was strongly correlated with circulating CD8+ T-cell counts. Clonality increased at ibrutinib response, stayed stable in sustained remission, and fell back toward baseline at progression. Public clonotypes were rare and either shrank or stayed stable during treatment, and the rise in clonality at ibrutinib response reflected expansion of private clonotypes.

Each clonotype received, on average, around 9.6x coverage in deep resolution sequencing performed on a MiSeq, where the target depth lay between 1 in 1 million and 1 in 200,000 T cells. The immunoSEQ hsTCRB Kit was used to generate TCR beta libraries. The source study handled its data this way. Data were analyzed with ImmunoSEQ Data Assistant and ImmunoSEQ Analyzer, with V, D and J genes assigned per IMGT definitions. Clonality, with values ranging from 0 to 1, was calculated as one minus the normalized Shannon entropy of productive rearrangement frequencies. Only overrepresented clonotypes making up at least 0.05% of the repertoire of each patient were included in the public clonotype analysis. Approximately 12 age-matched healthy donor repertoires from immuneACCESS were used as controls for clonality. The clones in this table, taken by TCRdb from immuneACCESS, are in-frame only. Not every clone is retained; where verified, under half of the shortfall comes from an unresolved V gene, and the cause of the rest is unknown. The D gene and trimming were derived from the DNA, and the V and J assignments and clone size from that table. The sample yields more than 150,000 clones; 72% were counted once. Around an eighth of the sample is held by the ten biggest clonotypes.

Taken from the germline V gene, the CDR1 and CDR2 loops are SNHLY and FYNNEI. V and J are truncated by 7 bases and 1 base respectively, leaving an intervening sequence of 10 bases. The CDR3 runs 13 residues from the cysteine to the phenylalanine. Only the CDR3 portion is preserved as DNA: 39 bases, with reading frame beginning at the first base. The time point label on this specimen signifies: approximately 25 months on ibrutinib. For TCR beta library preparation, around 2.1 micrograms of genomic DNA were extracted from the cryopreserved PBMCs. Longitudinal blood samples from CLL patients on ibrutinib monotherapy were analyzed using high-throughput TCR beta sequencing. The patients were enrolled in a single-center, open-label phase 2 trial of ibrutinib monotherapy.

The source material was PBMCs, sampled after 24 months of ibrutinib treatment. The TCR originated in a human donor with chronic lymphocytic leukemia. Here the chain combines TRBV2 and TRBJ1-1, with the D gene not confidently named. At the DNA level, the sequence is TGTGCCAGCACCTTGGGTCCGAACACTGAAGCTTTCTTT. Its protein is CASTLGPNTEAFF.